The 2 T cell receptor beta chains given below trace back to one sample, sequenced in a study of OX40 agonist ivuxolimab in advanced cancers. This table comes from immunoSEQ multiplex PCR, and its TCRdb copy is limited to in-frame clones, with some not included. The profile covers fewer than 40,000 clones, with 65% to 85% appearing a single time and about a fifth taken by the ten largest. Specimen: CD4+ or CD8+ T cells sorted from blood, collected in a trial of the OX40 agonist ivuxolimab. These receptors all come from an adult with an advanced solid tumor such as melanoma, head and neck, liver or kidney cancer.

This chain links TRBV27 with TRBJ1-2, with D tentatively TRBD1 (5 bases). The germline CDR1 and CDR2 sequences are MNHEY and SMNVEV (reference sequence). This CDR3 spans 15 amino acids. Trimming removed 5 bases from V and 4 bases from J, with 17 bases in between. DNA of the CDR3: TGTGCCAGCAGTCGCAGACCCCCCGGGGGCTATGGCTACACCTTC. Its protein is CASSRRPPGGYGYTF.

The chain employs TRBV6-5 and TRBJ1-6; TRBD1 might be the D (6 bases). V lost 6 bases and J lost 10, with 19 bases in between. This CDR3 is 15 amino acids long. Germline CDR1 MNHEY, CDR2 SVGAGI. The chain's CDR3 is CASRHRDEIESPLHF. The CDR3, as DNA: TGTGCCAGCAGGCACAGGGACGAGATTGAGTCACCCCTCCACTTT.